This T cell receptor (beta chain) was identified in a study of response to subunit inactivated influenza vaccine. Study-level findings and limits: Researchers suggested that each seasonal influenza vaccination recruits few new T cells.

The CDR3 totals 14 residues. V trimming: 6 bases; J trimming: 1 base; junction bases outside the gene matches: 4. In germline, CDR1 is MNHEY, CDR2 SVGEGT. As to this clonotype: Its antigen is still unknown.

TCRdb reprocessed the RT-PCR reads with MiXCR, giving one entry per CDR3 protein. The sample yields roughly 520,000 distinct CDR3 sequences, roughly 23% seen once. The source was CD4+ T cells sorted from PBMCs, collected 5 days after vaccination. This clonotype was obtained from a man aged 50 or older who received an inactivated influenza vaccine. The genes are TRBV6-2 or TRBV6-3 and TRBJ2-7, with 9 bases that match TRBD1. DNA for the CDR3: TGTGCCAGCAGAAGACAGGGGGGGTCCTACGAGCAGTACTTC. Translation gives CASRRQGGSYEQYF.